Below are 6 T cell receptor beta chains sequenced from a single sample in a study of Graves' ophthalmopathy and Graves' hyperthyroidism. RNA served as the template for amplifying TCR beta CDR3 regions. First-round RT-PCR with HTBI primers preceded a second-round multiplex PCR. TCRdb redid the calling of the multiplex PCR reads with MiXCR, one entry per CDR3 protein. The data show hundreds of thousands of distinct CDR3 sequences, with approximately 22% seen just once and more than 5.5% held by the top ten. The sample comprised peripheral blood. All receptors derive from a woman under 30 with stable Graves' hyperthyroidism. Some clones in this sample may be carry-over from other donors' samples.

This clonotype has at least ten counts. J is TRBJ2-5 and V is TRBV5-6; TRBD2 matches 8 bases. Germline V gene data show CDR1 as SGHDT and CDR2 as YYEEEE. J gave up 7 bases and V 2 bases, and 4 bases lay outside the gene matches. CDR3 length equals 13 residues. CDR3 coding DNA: TGTGCCAGCAGCTTTGGTAGCGGGGCGACCCAGTACTTC. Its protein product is CASSFGSGATQYF.

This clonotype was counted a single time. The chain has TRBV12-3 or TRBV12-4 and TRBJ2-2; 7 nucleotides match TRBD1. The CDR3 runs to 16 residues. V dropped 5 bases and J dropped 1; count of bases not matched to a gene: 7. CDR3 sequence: CASSPIRGRNTGELFF. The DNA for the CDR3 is TGTGCCAGCAGTCCGATCAGGGGGAGGAACACCGGGGAGCTGTTTTTT.

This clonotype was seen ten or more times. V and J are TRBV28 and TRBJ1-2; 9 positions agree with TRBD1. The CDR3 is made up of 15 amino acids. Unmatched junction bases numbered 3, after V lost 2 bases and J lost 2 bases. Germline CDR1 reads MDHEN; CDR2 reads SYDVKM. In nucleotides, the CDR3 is TGTGCCAGCAGTTTAGGGACAGGGAACAACTATGGCTACACCTTC. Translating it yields CASSLGTGNNYGYTF.

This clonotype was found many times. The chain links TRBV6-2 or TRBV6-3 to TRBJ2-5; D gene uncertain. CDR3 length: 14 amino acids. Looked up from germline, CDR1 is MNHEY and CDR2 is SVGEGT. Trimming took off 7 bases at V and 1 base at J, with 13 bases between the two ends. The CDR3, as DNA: TGTGCCAGCAACCCCCCGGATATCCAAGAGACCCAGTACTTC. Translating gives CASNPPDIQETQYF.

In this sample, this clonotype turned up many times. CDR3 in amino acids: CASSVLDLSSGNTIYF. The DNA of the CDR3 is TGCGCCAGCAGCGTACTGGACCTGAGCTCTGGAAACACCATATATTTT. The J gene is TRBJ1-3, the V gene TRBV5-1, with unresolved D. V was pared by 4 bases and J by 0 bases, with 14 bases between. Germline loops: CDR1 SGHRS, CDR2 YFSETQ. The CDR3 covers 16 residues.

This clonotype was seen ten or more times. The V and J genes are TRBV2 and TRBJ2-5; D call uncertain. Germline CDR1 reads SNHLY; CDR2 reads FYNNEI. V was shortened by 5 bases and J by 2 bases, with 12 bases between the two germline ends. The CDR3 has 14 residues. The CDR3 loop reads CASSRYGLQETQYF. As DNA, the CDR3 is TGTGCCAGCAGTCGGTATGGCTTACAAGAGACCCAGTACTTC. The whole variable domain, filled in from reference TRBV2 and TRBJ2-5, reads EPEVTQTPSHQVTQMGQEVILRCVPISNHLYFYWYRQILGQKVEFLVSFYNNEISEKSEIFDDQFSVERPDGSNFTLKIRSTKLEDSAMYFCASSRYGLQETQYFGPGTRLLVL.